The 32 T cell receptor beta chains below all came from one sample that was sequenced in a study of blood T cells in healthy people across ages. Through a sample-barcoded 5' primer and a J-beta primer mix, a second PCR was run for roughly 6 to 12 cycles. TCRdb re-called the 5' RACE reads through MiXCR, storing one row per CDR3 protein. Counted here are roughly 640,000 distinct CDR3 sequences, roughly 31% occurring once; the ten biggest clones make up about a sixth. The sequenced material came from blood. Receptor source: a woman over 75 in good health.

V is TRBV9 and J is TRBJ2-7; 8 bases are shared with TRBD1. Looked up from germline, CDR1 is SGDLS and CDR2 is YYNGEE. The ends lost 0 bases at V and 7 bases at J; junction bases unmatched: 6. CDR3 length equals 14 residues. This chain's CDR3 is CASSVVEDRAEQYF. The DNA for the CDR3 is TGTGCCAGCAGCGTAGTAGAGGACAGGGCTGAGCAGTACTTC.

The chain uses TRBV7-2 and TRBJ2-7; 8 bases are a match to TRBD2. This CDR3 spans 13 amino acids. After removal of 2 bases from V and 7 bases from J, the junction contained 4 bases not matched to a gene. CDR1 SGHTA and CDR2 FQGNSA come from the germline V gene. The CDR3 is CASSLIGRGEQYF. CDR3 nucleotide sequence: TGTGCCAGCAGCTTAATCGGGAGGGGTGAGCAGTACTTC.

This clonotype has a count of ten or more. V usage is TRBV29-1 and J usage is TRBJ1-1; D is uncertain. Between the trimmed V and J ends, which lost 6 bases and 0 bases, there was a span of 11 bases. Germline CDR1 SQVTM, CDR2 ANQGSEA. The CDR3 has 13 residues. CDR3 coding DNA: TGCAGCGTGGCCGACGGAGTGAACACTGAAGCTTTCTTT. Translation gives CSVADGVNTEAFF. The full variable domain, with the rest looked up from reference TRBV29-1 and TRBJ1-1, is SAVISQKPSRDICQRGTSLTIQCQVDSQVTMMFWYRQQPGQSLTLIATANQGSEATYESGFVIDKFPISRPNLTFSTLTVSNMSPEDSSIYLCSVADGVNTEAFFGQGTRLTVV.

This clonotype was observed a few times. One end of the junction varies from germline; a read error may be responsible. This sequence joins TRBV20-1 and TRBJ2-1; D possibly corresponds to TRBD1 (6 bases). The CDR3 covers 14 residues. Germline V lookup: CDR1 DFQATT, CDR2 SNEGSKA (reference sequence). In DNA form, the CDR3 reads TGCAGTGTCCCGGCTGGACAGTTCGCAAATGGGCAGTTCTTC. This encodes CSVPAGQFANGQFF.

This clonotype was detected only a few times. The chain combines TRBV12-3 or TRBV12-4 with TRBJ1-2; 9 bases match TRBD1. The CDR3 has 13 residues. J gave up 8 bases and V 7 bases, and 8 bases lay outside the gene matches. The CDR3 DNA is TGTGCCAGCACCCCGGGACAGGGTGGCGGCTACACCTTC. Translating gives CASTPGQGGGYTF.

The V and J genes are TRBV6-5 and TRBJ1-1; D is undetermined. Trimming removed 0 bases from V and 0 bases from J, with 8 bases in between. CDR3 length: 15 amino acids. The V gene's germline CDR1 is MNHEY and CDR2 SVGAGI. The CDR3 reads CASSYSTRVNTEAFF. CDR3 DNA sequence: TGTGCCAGCAGTTACTCGACTCGAGTGAACACTGAAGCTTTCTTT.

This clonotype appeared many times. As DNA, the CDR3 is TGTGCCAGCAGTCTACCGGGACCCCGTTTGGGAGCATACAATGAGCAGTTCTTC. Translating it yields CASSLPGPRLGAYNEQFF. The chain has TRBV12-3 or TRBV12-4 and TRBJ2-1; D might be TRBD1 or TRBD2, each matching 5 bases. CDR3 length equals 18 residues. Trimming left V 5 bases short and J 4 bases short, with 24 bases between.

This clonotype was found a few times. The V call is TRBV5-1, the J call TRBJ1-5; the D gene is possibly TRBD1 (5 bases). V was cut by 5 bases and J by 0 bases, with 15 bases left in between. Per the germline V gene, CDR1 is SGHRS and CDR2 is YFSETQ. The CDR3 consists of 16 residues. CDR3 residues: CASRTGPGGSNQPQHF. The CDR3 DNA is TGCGCCAGCAGAACCGGGCCCGGGGGTAGCAATCAGCCCCAGCATTTT.

The sample holds many counts of this clonotype. The CDR3 nucleotides read TGCAGTGCCACACGACTTCGGACAGAAAGCGAGCAGTACTTC. Protein product: CSATRLRTESEQYF. The genes are TRBV20-1 and TRBJ2-7; D is perhaps TRBD1 (6 bases). V was trimmed by 6 bases and J by 6 bases, leaving 21 bases between them. This CDR3 has 14 amino acids. The germline V gene has CDR1 DFQATT and CDR2 SNEGSKA (reference sequence).

The V call is TRBV7-2, the J call TRBJ1-1, with 7 nucleotides matching TRBD1. V was pared by 8 bases and J by 8 bases, with 11 bases of the junction left unmatched. The germline gives CDR1 SGHTA, CDR2 FQGNSA. CDR3 length equals 13 residues. DNA for the CDR3: TGTGCCAGCGCCCCAGGGGGGAACATCGAAGCTTTCTTT. Translating gives CASAPGGNIEAFF.

The rearrangement uses TRBV5-1 and TRBJ2-5; 8 positions match TRBD2. CDR1 SGHRS and CDR2 YFSETQ come from the germline V gene. V lost 4 bases, J lost 12 bases, and 5 bases stayed unmatched. This CDR3 region has 11 residues. CDR3 bases: TGCGCCAGCAGCCGTAGCGGGGAGGAGTACTTC. It is translated as CASSRSGEEYF. Looking up the rest from reference TRBV5-1 and TRBJ2-5 gives the full variable domain: KAGVTQTPRYLIKTRGQQVTLSCSPISGHRSVSWYQQTPGQGLQFLFEYFSETQRNKGNFPGRFSGRQFSNSRSEMNVSTLELGDSALYLCASSRSGEEYFGPGTRLLVL.

This clonotype occurred many times. The genes are TRBV20-1 and TRBJ2-7, with D possibly being TRBD2 (6 bases). The germline V gene has CDR1 DFQATT and CDR2 SNEGSKA (reference sequence). The CDR3 contains 15 residues. V was shortened by 0 bases and J by 2 bases, with 14 bases between the two germline ends. CDR3 DNA sequence: TGCAGTGCTAGAGACGCCGGGACTCCTACCTACGAGCAGTACTTC. It codes for CSARDAGTPTYEQYF.

This chain links TRBV6-5 with TRBJ1-2; D remains unclear. CDR1 and CDR2 (germline): MNHEY, SVGAGI. The CDR3 consists of 12 residues. Trimming pared 8 bases from V and 6 bases from J, leaving 13 bases between. As DNA, the CDR3 is TGTGCCAGCCGAGACTTGAGGGATGGCTACACCTTC. This translates into CASRDLRDGYTF.

Details on this clonotype: A single base separates this from a much larger clone, so it may be a read error. This sequence joins TRBV20-1 and TRBJ2-7, with 7 bases aligning to TRBD2. CDR1 is DFQATT, CDR2 SNEGSKA, per germline (reference sequence). This CDR3 region has 12 residues. The CDR3 DNA reads TGCAGGGCGGGGGACTCCTACAATGAGCAGTACTTC. Translated, it gives CRAGDSYNEQYF.

The gene calls are TRBV6-6 and TRBJ1-1, with D possibly TRBD1 on 6 matching bases. Germline values: CDR1 MNHNY, CDR2 SVGAGI (reference sequence). V lost 7 bases, J lost 3 bases, and 15 bases lay in between. This CDR3 is 14 amino acids long. The CDR3 protein is CASTGGGGDTEAFF. The CDR3 nucleotides are TGTGCCAGCACCGGCGGGGGCGGGGACACTGAAGCTTTCTTT.

Regarding this clonotype: This could be a read error, since a much larger clone is one nucleotide away. The chain combines TRBV13 with TRBJ2-7; 7 bases are shared with TRBD1. V dropped 5 bases and J dropped 7; count of bases not matched to a gene: 20. CDR1 is PRHDT, CDR2 FYEKMQ, per germline (reference sequence). The CDR3 contains 17 residues. CDR3 coding DNA: TGTGCCAGCAGCCTAGACAGGGCCCCAGGCTCCTACAATGAGCAGTACTTC. Translated, it gives CASSLDRAPGSYNEQYF.

The sample holds many counts of this clonotype. V is TRBV4-3 and J is TRBJ2-7; 7 bases align to TRBD1. V lost 0 bases, J lost 3 bases, and 8 bases stayed unmatched. This CDR3 is built from 16 residues. In germline, CDR1 is LGHNA, CDR2 YSLEER. The CDR3 loop reads CASSQDRQGALYEQYF. The CDR3 DNA follows: TGCGCCAGCAGCCAAGATCGACAGGGAGCTCTCTACGAGCAGTACTTC.

A few counts support this clonotype. One base away lies a much larger clone, so this may be a sequencing read error. The chain combines TRBV10-3 with TRBJ2-1; either TRBD1 or TRBD2 may fit D (5 bases each). The CDR3 loop spans 15 amino acids. V lost 0 bases and J lost 13, with 19 bases in between. CDR1 is ENHRY and CDR2 is SYGVKD in the germline V gene. CDR3 in amino acids: CAISESWDPGETQFF. The CDR3 bases are TGTGCCATCAGTGAGTCGTGGGACCCCGGGGAGACCCAGTTCTTC.

This clonotype was picked up many times. The chain employs TRBV2 and TRBJ2-7; weak D call: TRBD1 (7 bases). Germline CDR1 reads SNHLY; CDR2 reads FYNNEI. This CDR3 spans 13 amino acids. V lost 7 bases and J 6 bases, leaving 16 bases between the germline ends. CDR3 region: CASNGWQGGEQYF. CDR3 DNA: TGTGCCAGCAACGGTTGGCAGGGGGGCGAGCAGTACTTC.

Regarding this clonotype: With a much larger clone just one base away, this may be a read error. This chain links TRBV6-2 or TRBV6-3 with TRBJ2-1; 10 bases align to TRBD1. CDR1 MNHEY and CDR2 SVGEGT come from the germline V gene. The CDR3 length is 14 residues. This chain's CDR3 is CASGYWDRGNEQFF. In nucleotides, the CDR3 is TGTGCCAGCGGTTACTGGGACAGGGGCAATGAGCAGTTCTTC.

The rearrangement joins TRBV20-1 to TRBJ1-1; D is perhaps TRBD1 (6 bases). The germline V and J ends were trimmed by 5 bases and 2 bases, with 12 bases remaining between them. This CDR3 spans 13 amino acids. Germline CDR1 DFQATT, CDR2 SNEGSKA (reference sequence). The CDR3 DNA sequence: TGCAGTGCTCCCCGGGGGCCTAACACTGAAGCTTTCTTT. Translated: CSAPRGPNTEAFF.

This chain uses TRBV20-1 with TRBJ2-3, with D possibly TRBD2 on 6 matching bases. Trimming took 0 bases from V and 0 from J, leaving 10 bases between them. The germline V gene encodes CDR1 DFQATT and CDR2 SNEGSKA (reference sequence). The CDR3 covers 15 residues. The CDR3 DNA reads TGCAGTGCTAGAGATAGTGGACTAAGCACAGATACGCAGTATTTT. Translated, it gives CSARDSGLSTDTQYF.

This clonotype was counted many times. The chain carries TRBV7-2 and TRBJ2-7, with D possibly being TRBD1 or TRBD2 (5 bases each). From germline, CDR1 is SGHTA and CDR2 FQGNSA. CDR3 size: 12 residues. V was shortened by 0 bases and J by 11 bases, with 11 bases between the two germline ends. The CDR3 loop is CASSLASGREYF. CDR3 in DNA: TGTGCCAGCAGCTTAGCGTCAGGGCGGGAGTACTTC.

Concerning this clonotype: Likely a read error: the CDR3 ends without its conserved phenylalanine or tryptophan. This chain joins TRBV7-6 and TRBJ2-7, with 8 bases matching TRBD1. Germline-derived CDR1 and CDR2 are SGHVS and FNYEAQ. This CDR3 has 15 amino acids. The V and J ends lost 1 base and 0 bases, in that order; junction bases with no gene match: 2. CDR3 nucleotides: TGTGCCAGCAGCTTAGGACAGGGGAGCTCCTACGAGCAGTACTTA. Encoded protein: CASSLGQGSSYEQYL.

Many counts were recorded for this clonotype. The chain is built from TRBV12-3 or TRBV12-4 and TRBJ1-2; tentatively, D is TRBD1 (6 bases). Trimming pared 5 bases from V and 0 bases from J, leaving 10 bases between. There are 14 residues in the CDR3. The CDR3: CASSHRATNYGYTF. The CDR3 DNA reads TGTGCCAGCAGTCACAGGGCCACTAACTATGGCTACACCTTC.

Only a few counts were recorded for this clonotype. A much larger clone lies one base from this, so it may be a read error. CDR3 sequence reads: CASSEGGTGGGKLFF. The CDR3 DNA sequence: TGTGCCAGCAGTGAAGGTGGGACAGGGGGCGGAAAACTGTTTTTT. This sequence joins TRBV2 and TRBJ1-4; 12 positions match TRBD1. Germline V gene data show CDR1 as SNHLY and CDR2 as FYNNEI. The CDR3 spans 15 residues. Trimming cost V 1 base and J 10 bases; bases outside gene matches: 4.

This clonotype came up many times. This rearrangement joins TRBV24-1 to TRBJ2-1; D remains unclear. The CDR3 spans 19 residues. V was clipped by 3 bases and J by 0 bases, with 20 bases between them. Germline CDR1 is KGHDR and CDR2 is SFDVKD. The CDR3 loop reads CATSDPSSGVKSSYNEQFF. The CDR3 region has the DNA TGTGCCACCAGTGATCCCAGCTCGGGCGTCAAGTCCTCCTACAATGAGCAGTTCTTC.

The gene calls are TRBV4-1 and TRBJ2-2; the match to TRBD2 covers 10 bases. The CDR3 length is 15 residues. V lost 9 bases, J lost 2 bases, and 6 bases stayed unmatched. Germline CDR1 is MGHRA and CDR2 is YSYEKL. The CDR3, as DNA: TGCGCCAGTAGCGAGCGGGGGGGAAACACCGGGGAGCTGTTTTTT. Translation gives CASSERGGNTGELFF.

This clonotype was counted a single time. The CDR3 spells CASSLGPSGRTDTQYF. In DNA, the CDR3 is TGCGCCAGCAGCTTGGGGCCTAGCGGACGCACAGATACGCAGTATTTT. This rearrangement joins TRBV5-1 to TRBJ2-3; 7 nucleotides align to TRBD2. The CDR3 has 16 amino acids. Trimming at V came to 0 bases and at J to 1 base, leaving 5 bases not matched to a gene. The germline V gene encodes CDR1 SGHRS and CDR2 YFSETQ.

The chain joins TRBV7-7 to TRBJ2-3, with 12 nucleotides matching TRBD2. This CDR3 is 16 amino acids long. Germline CDR1 SSHAT, CDR2 FNYEAQ (reference sequence). The CDR3 loop reads CAGSPGTSGRGDTQYF. The CDR3 region has the DNA TGTGCTGGCAGTCCCGGGACTAGCGGGCGAGGAGATACGCAGTATTTT.

This clonotype was found many times. This rearrangement joins TRBV2 to TRBJ2-7; perhaps TRBD2 as D (5 bases). The CDR3 is 13 amino acids. The V end lost 4 bases, the J end lost 6 bases, and 13 bases lay between the germline ends. Germline CDR1 SNHLY, CDR2 FYNNEI. CDR3 sequence reads: CASSATRDSEQYF. The CDR3 DNA is TGTGCCAGCAGTGCTACGAGGGATAGCGAGCAGTACTTC.

The rearrangement uses TRBV30 and TRBJ1-5; 7 bases fit TRBD1. CDR3 length: 14 amino acids. Germline V gene sequence: CDR1 GTSNPN, CDR2 SVGIG (reference sequence). V shed 3 bases, J shed 4 bases, and the junction held 6 bases outside the gene matches. CDR3 in amino acids: CAWSPPGGNQPQHF. DNA for the CDR3: TGTGCCTGGAGCCCGCCAGGGGGGAATCAGCCCCAGCATTTT.